This T cell receptor (beta chain) appears in the sequencing data of a study of T cell responses to AZD1222 COVID-19 vaccine. General study points: Spike-specific TCRs gained breadth and depth after people received two AZD1222 doses. Only after the peak T cell response were repertoires sampled. Spike was spanned by vaccine-associated CD4 TCRs, with dominance at 160-218 and 743-854.

The germline CDR1 and CDR2 sequences are SEHNR and FQNEAQ (reference sequence). This CDR3 is built from 16 residues. Trimming took off 1 base at V and 0 bases at J, with 12 bases between the two ends. This clone was counted a few times. Its specificity is unknown. The table came from immunoSEQ multiplex PCR; TCRdb's copy has only in-frame clones and leaves some out. The data contain some 150,000 clones, 90% of them singletons. Sequencing was performed on peripheral blood, taken 28 days after the second dose of the MenACWY control vaccine. This TCR came from an adult who received the MenACWY meningococcal vaccine as a control. J is TRBJ1-1 and V is TRBV7-9; TRBD1 might be the D (6 bases). The CDR3 loop is CASSLGPRGLNTEAFF. The CDR3 DNA follows: TGTGCCAGCAGCTTAGGACCCAGGGGCCTGAACACTGAAGCTTTCTTT.